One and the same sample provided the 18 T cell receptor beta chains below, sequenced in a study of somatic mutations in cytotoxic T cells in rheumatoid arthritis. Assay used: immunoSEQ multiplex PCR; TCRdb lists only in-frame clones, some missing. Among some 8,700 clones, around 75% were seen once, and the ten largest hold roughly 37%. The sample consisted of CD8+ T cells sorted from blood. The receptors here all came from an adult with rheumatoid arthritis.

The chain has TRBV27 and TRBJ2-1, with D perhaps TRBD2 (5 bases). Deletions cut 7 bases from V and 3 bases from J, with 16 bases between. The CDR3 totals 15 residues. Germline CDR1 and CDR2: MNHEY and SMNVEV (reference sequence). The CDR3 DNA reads TGTGCCAGCACCGAGGATGGCGGAGGCTACAATGAGCAGTTCTTC. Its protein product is CASTEDGGGYNEQFF.

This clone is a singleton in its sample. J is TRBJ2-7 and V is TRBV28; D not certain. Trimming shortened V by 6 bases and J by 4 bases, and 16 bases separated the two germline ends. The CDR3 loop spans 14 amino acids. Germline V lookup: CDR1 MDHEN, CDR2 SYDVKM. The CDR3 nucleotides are TGTGCCAGCAGATACCGGACGGAGCCTTACGAGCAGTACTTC. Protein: CASRYRTEPYEQYF.

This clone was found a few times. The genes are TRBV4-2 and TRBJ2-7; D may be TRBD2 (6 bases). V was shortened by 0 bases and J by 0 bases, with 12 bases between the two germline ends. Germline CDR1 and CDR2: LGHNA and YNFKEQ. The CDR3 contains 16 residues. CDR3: CASSQDRGSSSYEQYF. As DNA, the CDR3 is TGTGCCAGCAGCCAAGATCGGGGGAGCAGCTCCTACGAGCAGTACTTC.

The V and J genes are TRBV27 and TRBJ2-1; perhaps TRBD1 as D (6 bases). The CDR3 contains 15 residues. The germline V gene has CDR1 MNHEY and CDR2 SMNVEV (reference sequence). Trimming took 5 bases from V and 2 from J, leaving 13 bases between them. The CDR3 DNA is TGTGCCAGCAGTCCAGGGACACCGACCTACAATGAGCAGTTCTTC. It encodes CASSPGTPTYNEQFF.

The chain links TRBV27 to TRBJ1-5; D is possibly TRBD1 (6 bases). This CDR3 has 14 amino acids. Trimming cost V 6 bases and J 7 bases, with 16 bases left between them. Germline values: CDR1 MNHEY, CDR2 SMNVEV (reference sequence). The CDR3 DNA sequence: TGTGCCAGCAGCGAGAACAGCAGGGGACAGCCCCAGCATTTT. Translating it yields CASSENSRGQPQHF.

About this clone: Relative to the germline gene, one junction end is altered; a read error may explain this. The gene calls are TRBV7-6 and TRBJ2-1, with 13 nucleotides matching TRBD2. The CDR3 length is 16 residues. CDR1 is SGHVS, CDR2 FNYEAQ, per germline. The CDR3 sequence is CASSFTSGGAYNEQFF. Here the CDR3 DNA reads TGTGCCAGCAGCTTTACTAGCGGGGGGGCCTATAATGAGCAGTTCTTC.

The CDR3 DNA reads TGTGCCAGCAGTGAGGGGGGGCGGGAGTGTACCGGGGAGCTGTTTTTT. Encoded protein: CASSEGGRECTGELFF. This chain uses TRBV6-1 with TRBJ2-2; D might be TRBD2 (7 bases). V shed 3 bases and J shed 5 bases, with 16 bases lying between them. Germline loops: CDR1 MNHNS, CDR2 SASEGT. The CDR3 totals 16 residues.

The CDR3 loop is CASSRTGPPYNEQFF. CDR3 nucleotide sequence: TGTGCCAGCAGCCGCACCGGGCCGCCCTACAATGAGCAGTTCTTC. The gene calls are TRBV7-8 and TRBJ2-1; D gene unclear. CDR1 is SGHVS and CDR2 is FQNEAQ in the germline V gene. V lost 5 bases, J lost 2 bases, and 13 bases lay in between. This CDR3 spans 15 amino acids. The full variable domain, its missing parts supplied by reference TRBV7-8 and TRBJ2-1, is GAGVSQSPRYKVAKRGQDVALRCDPISGHVSLFWYQQALGQGPEFLTYFQNEAQLDKSGLPSDRFFAERPEGSVSTLKIQRTQQEDSAVYLCASSRTGPPYNEQFFGPGTRLTVL.

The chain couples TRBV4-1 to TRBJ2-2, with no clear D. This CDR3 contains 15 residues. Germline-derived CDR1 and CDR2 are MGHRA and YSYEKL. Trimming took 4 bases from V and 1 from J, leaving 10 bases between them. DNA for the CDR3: TGCGCCAGCAGCCTCAACAGTGAGAACACCGGGGAGCTGTTTTTT. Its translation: CASSLNSENTGELFF.

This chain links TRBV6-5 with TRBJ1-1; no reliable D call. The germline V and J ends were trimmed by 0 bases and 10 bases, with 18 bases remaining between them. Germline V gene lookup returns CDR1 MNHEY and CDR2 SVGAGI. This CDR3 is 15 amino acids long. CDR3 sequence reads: CASSYSNLGDKGAFF. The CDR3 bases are TGTGCCAGCAGTTACTCGAATCTGGGAGATAAGGGAGCTTTCTTT.

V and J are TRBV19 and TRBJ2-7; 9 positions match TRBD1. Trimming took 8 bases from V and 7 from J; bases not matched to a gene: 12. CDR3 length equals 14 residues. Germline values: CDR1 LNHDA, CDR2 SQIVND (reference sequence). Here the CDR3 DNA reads TGTGCCAGTTCATATTGGACAGGGGCGGGGGAGCAGTACTTC. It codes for CASSYWTGAGEQYF.

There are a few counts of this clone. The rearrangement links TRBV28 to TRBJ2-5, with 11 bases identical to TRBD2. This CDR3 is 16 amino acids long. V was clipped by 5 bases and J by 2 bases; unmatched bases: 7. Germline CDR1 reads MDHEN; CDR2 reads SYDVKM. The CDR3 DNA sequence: TGTGCCAGCAGTCCGGGGACTAGCGGAGGGCAAGAGACCCAGTACTTC. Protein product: CASSPGTSGGQETQYF.

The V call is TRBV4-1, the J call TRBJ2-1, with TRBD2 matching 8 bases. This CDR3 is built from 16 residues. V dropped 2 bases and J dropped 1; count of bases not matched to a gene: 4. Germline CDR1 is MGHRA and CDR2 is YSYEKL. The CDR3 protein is CASSQLSGVSYNEQFF. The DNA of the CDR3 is TGCGCCAGCAGCCAACTTAGCGGGGTGTCCTACAATGAGCAGTTCTTC.

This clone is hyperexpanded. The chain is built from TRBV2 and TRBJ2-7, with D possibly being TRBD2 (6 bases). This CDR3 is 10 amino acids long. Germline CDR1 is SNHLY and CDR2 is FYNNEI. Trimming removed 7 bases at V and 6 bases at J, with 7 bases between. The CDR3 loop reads CASMGGEQYF. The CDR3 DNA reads TGTGCCAGCATGGGGGGCGAGCAGTACTTC.

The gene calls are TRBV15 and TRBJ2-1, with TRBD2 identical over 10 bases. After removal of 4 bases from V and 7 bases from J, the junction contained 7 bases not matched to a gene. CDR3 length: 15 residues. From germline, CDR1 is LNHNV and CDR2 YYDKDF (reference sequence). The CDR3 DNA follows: TGTGCCACCAGCACCGAGCGGGAGGGCCCAAATGAGCAGTTCTTC. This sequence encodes CATSTEREGPNEQFF.

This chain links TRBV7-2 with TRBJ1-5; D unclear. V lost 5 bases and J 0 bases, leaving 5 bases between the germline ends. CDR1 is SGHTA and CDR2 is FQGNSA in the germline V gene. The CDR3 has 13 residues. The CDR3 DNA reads TGTGCCAGCAGCATGGATAGCAATCAGCCCCAGCATTTT. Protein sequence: CASSMDSNQPQHF. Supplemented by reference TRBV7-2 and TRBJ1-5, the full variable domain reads GAGVSQSPSNKVTEKGKDVELRCDPISGHTALYWYRQSLGQGLEFLIYFQGNSAPDKSGLPSDRFSAERTGGSVSTLTIQRTQQEDSAVYLCASSMDSNQPQHFGDGTRLSIL.

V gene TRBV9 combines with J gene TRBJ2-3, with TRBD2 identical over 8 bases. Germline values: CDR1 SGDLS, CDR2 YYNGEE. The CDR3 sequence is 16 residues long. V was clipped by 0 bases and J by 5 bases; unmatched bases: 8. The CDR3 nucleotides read TGTGCCAGCAGCGTAGCGGAGGGACTAGGCGGAGATACGCAGTATTTT. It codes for CASSVAEGLGGDTQYF.

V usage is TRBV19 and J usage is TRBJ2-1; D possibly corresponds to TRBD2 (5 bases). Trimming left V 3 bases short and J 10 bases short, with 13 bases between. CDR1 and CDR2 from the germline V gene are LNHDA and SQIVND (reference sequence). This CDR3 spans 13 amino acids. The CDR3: CASSISGGGEQFF. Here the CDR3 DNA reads TGTGCCAGTAGTATCTCTGGAGGCGGGGAGCAGTTCTTC.